The present T cell receptor (beta chain) was sequenced within a study of T cells after yellow fever vaccination. J gave up 5 bases and V 0 bases, and 8 bases lay outside the gene matches. CDR1 is DFQATT and CDR2 is SNEGSKA in the germline V gene (reference sequence). CDR3 size: 18 residues. From the 5' RACE reads, TCRdb called clonotypes with MiXCR, one entry per CDR3 protein. Of hundreds of thousands of distinct CDR3 sequences listed, roughly 12% are singletons. Study-wide findings and caveats: Post-booster reappearance was seen for most primary-vaccination clones (just over 95% CD4, about 88% CD8).

This clonotype was found a few times. Its antigen is unknown. This receptor was taken from a man younger than 40 who received the YFV17D yellow fever vaccine. The starting material was PBMCs, obtained on the day of the yellow fever booster vaccination. This chain links TRBV20-1 with TRBJ2-2; 14 nucleotides agree with TRBD2. The CDR3 loop is CSARDPGTSGRLTGELFF. CDR3 sequence (DNA): TGCAGTGCTAGAGACCCCGGGACTAGCGGGAGACTTACCGGGGAGCTGTTTTTT.